The following is a TCR beta chain sequence with its context. The clone's antigen remains unknown. Base qualities are not recorded, but no much larger clone differs from it by a single base. The intended sense of this specimen's time point label: newly diagnosed GD, antithyroid drugs for less than 3 months. For both TCR sequencing and RNA sequencing, RNA was extracted from PBMCs in TRIzol. The diagnosis of Graves' disease was made according to American Thyroid Association guidelines. Patients were recruited from an endocrinology department in Xi'an, China. Each patient gave about 10 milliliters of peripheral blood, collected in an EDTA anticoagulant tube. Ficoll Paque Plus density gradient separation was used to isolate PBMCs, and no further T cell sorting was done. An Agilent 2100 Bioanalyzer and agarose gel were used to check RNA quality, and a NanoDrop 2000 was used to measure RNA concentration.

Library method: multiplex PCR. The sequencing machine was an Illumina HiSeq 4000. CDR3 regions were amplified by Arm-PCR with iRepertoire HTBI primers to construct TCR beta libraries. Before sequencing, the PCR products underwent gel purification. On the authors' methods: Gene usage analysis of CDR3 amino acid clonotypes relied on the 60 or so TRBV and about 15 TRBJ segments identified across samples. COPE and FqMerger were used to merge filtered high-quality paired reads into contigs. Contigs were aligned with BLAST to IMGT TRBV, TRBD and TRBJ reference genes, and CDR3 was defined per IMGT. Any clonotype with a frequency above 0.1% was counted as a highly expanded clone. Shannon entropy served as the measure of repertoire diversity, while the Gini coefficient captured V-J evenness. A clonotype found in more than one individual was treated as public. The public reads were reanalyzed by TCRdb: fastp trimming at Q25, MiXCR alignment, in-frame beta chains only. Each entry merges the rows of one CDR3 protein and shows their most common DNA and genes. The V and J calls shown here were made by TCRdb, not taken from the authors' results. This sample comprises approximately 350,000 distinct CDR3 sequences, about 10% of them detected only once. Approximately 20% of the sample is held by the ten biggest clonotypes.

This sample is part of a study of regulatory T cells in long-lasting Graves disease (dated by TCRdb to the early 2020s). Some background on the complete study: Patients with newly diagnosed Graves' disease had been on antithyroid drugs for under 3 months. The study was registered as a clinical trial and conducted in China. TCR sequencing covered 13 persistent and approximately 20 newly diagnosed Graves' disease patients, around 33 samples in total. Patients with persistent Graves' disease were compared with patients with newly diagnosed Graves' disease using TCR sequencing and RNA sequencing of peripheral blood.

V loses 0 bases of germline sequence and J loses 0 bases, and the interval between the two ends is 8 bases. The germline V gene provides CDR1 SNHLY and CDR2 FYNNEI. The cysteine opens and the phenylalanine closes a CDR3 of 15 amino acids. Only the CDR3 DNA stays, 45 bases, in frame from base 1. Results and caveats for the whole study, not just this receptor: Lower TCR Shannon entropy and fewer highly expanded clones were observed in persistent Graves' disease patients than in newly diagnosed patients, which suggested clonal expansion. The small sample size was acknowledged by the authors as a limitation that may reduce accuracy. Patients with persistent disease shared more public clonotypes (around 2,500) than newly diagnosed patients did (around 1,000). The study examined only peripheral blood because the primary lesion, thyroid tissue, could not be accessed. TRBV28, TRBJ1-2 and TRBJ2-5 were preferentially used in persistent disease, while TRBV20-1 and TRBJ2-1 were favored in newly diagnosed disease. Sequencing and analysis were limited to the TCR beta chain.

These sequences were also reported in another study, on T cells in Graves' hyperthyroidism and ophthalmopathy. Looking at the second paper: A patient counted as having stable Graves' hyperthyroidism if no progression to ophthalmopathy occurred over 18 months of follow-up. The hyperthyroidism patients were between 18 and 65 years old and newly diagnosed, with a disease duration of less than 2 months. Exclusion was applied to patients with uncontrolled infections, other autoimmune diseases, pregnancy or lactation. Diagnoses were established on the basis of clinical symptoms, serum thyroxine and TRAb, thyroid ultrasound, and orbital computed tomography. For the first round of RT-PCR on the TCR CDR3, the HTBI primer set was used together with the Qiagen OneStep RT-PCR kit. Most expanded thyroid clonotypes (frequency above 0.001) were also detected in blood, a finding suggesting that blood repertoires may reflect thyroid immune responses. In cross-validation, a model built on a 13 V-J signature told ophthalmopathy apart from stable hyperthyroidism with 87.88% sensitivity and approximately 81% specificity, and in testing the same model reached 80%/75%. In validation, progression to ophthalmopathy was predicted by the model with about 70% sensitivity and 72.22% specificity, a median of around 5.9 months before onset. TCR V-J signatures able to tell the groups apart were searched for in a discovery cohort of 90 to 100 patients, of whom more than 40 had Graves' ophthalmopathy and 55 to 65 had stable Graves' hyperthyroidism. Prospective prediction of ophthalmopathy was tested in an independent validation cohort consisting of 18 hyperthyroidism patients and approximately 16 patients who later progressed to ophthalmopathy. The roughly 91 discovery patients were randomly split 7:3 into training and test sets. In several Graves' hyperthyroidism patients, the study also compared T-cell repertoires from thyroid tissue with T-cell repertoires from blood. Once sampling was done, hyperthyroidism patients were given methimazole at a starting dose of 30 mg daily, whereas ophthalmopathy patients were given high-dose intravenous methylprednisolone. Libraries were constructed in a second round of multiplex PCR, after which size selection and purification were carried out. The libraries were sequenced on an Illumina HiSeq2000 using paired-end 100 bp reads. Raw data were processed with SOAPnuke, discarding reads with adapters, uncalled bases, mean Phred below 15, or no exact constant-primer or identifier match. COPE v1.2.5 was used to merge high-quality paired reads, and clonotypes were defined as unique nucleotide sequences. MiTCR v1.1 was used to align clonotypes to the IMGT TRBV, TRBD and TRBJ reference segments. Only V-J combinations with frequency above 0.0001, covering about 99% of repertoires, were analysed. A TCS score was defined as the ratio between F50 (clonal expansion) and ExV (chaos), using BLOSUM62-based TCRdist between CDR3 peptides within each V-J. Welch's t-statistics and random forest reduced around 510 V-J features to 10 to 15, which were used in a naive Bayes classifier (R e1071). Sample size was not statistically predetermined, and blinding of investigators to group allocation was not performed. According to the paper, TCR Vbeta CDR3 sequencing was carried out on 135 peripheral blood samples, which came from under 50 ophthalmopathy, some 73 hyperthyroidism and some 17 progressor patients.

This sequence originates from a woman younger than 30 with Graves disease. Donor details come from another sample of the same person, matched by shared clones. Here the sequenced sample was peripheral blood mononuclear cells (PBMCs), taken at new diagnosis, from a patient treated with antithyroid drugs. The chain couples TRBV2 to TRBJ1-1; the D gene cannot be resolved reliably. Here the CDR3 is given as CASSEAWGVNTEAFF. In nucleotide form, the sequence is TGTGCCAGCAGTGAAGCTTGGGGAGTGAACACTGAAGCTTTCTTT.